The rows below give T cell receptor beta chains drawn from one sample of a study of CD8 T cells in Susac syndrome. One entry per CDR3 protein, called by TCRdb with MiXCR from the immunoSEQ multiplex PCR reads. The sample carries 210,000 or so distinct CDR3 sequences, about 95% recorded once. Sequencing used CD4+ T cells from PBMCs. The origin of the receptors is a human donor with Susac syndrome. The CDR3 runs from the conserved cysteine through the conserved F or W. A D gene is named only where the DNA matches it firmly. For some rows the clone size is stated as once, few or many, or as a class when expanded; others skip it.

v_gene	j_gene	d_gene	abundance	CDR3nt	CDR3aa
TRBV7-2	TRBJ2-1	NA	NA	TGTGCCAGCAGCTTAGTGGTCACGGGTGATGAGCAGTTCTTC	CASSLVVTGDEQFF
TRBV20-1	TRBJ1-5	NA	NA	TGCAGTGCTAGTACAGAATATAGCAATCAGCCCCAGCATTTT	CSASTEYSNQPQHF
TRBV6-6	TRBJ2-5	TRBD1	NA	TGTGCCAGCAGTTACCTCGGACAGGGGGGTACCCAGTACTTC	CASSYLGQGGTQYF
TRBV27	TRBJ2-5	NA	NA	TGTGCCAGCAGTTTAAGAGGCCCGGACGCCCAGTACTTC	CASSLRGPDAQYF
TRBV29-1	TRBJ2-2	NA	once	TGCAGCGTTGAGAGGCAGACGAACACCGGGGAGCTGTTTTTT	CSVERQTNTGELFF
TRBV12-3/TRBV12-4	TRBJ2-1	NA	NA	TGTGCCAGCAGTTTACAGATAGGGCCCCCATACAATGAGCAGTTCTTC	CASSLQIGPPYNEQFF
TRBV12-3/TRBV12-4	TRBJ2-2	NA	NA	TGTGCCAGCAGTTTAGACGGGGGAGCCGGGGAGCTGTTTTTT	CASSLDGGAGELFF
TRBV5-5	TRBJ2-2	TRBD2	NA	TGTGCCAGCAGCCCTGGCGTGCTAGCGGGGGAGAGGTCCGGGGAGCTGTTTTTT	CASSPGVLAGERSGELFF
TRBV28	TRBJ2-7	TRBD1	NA	TGTGCCAGCAGCCACGGGACAGGGGACGACGAGCAGTACTTC	CASSHGTGDDEQYF
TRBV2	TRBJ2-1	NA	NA	TGTGCCAAAGCCGAAGGGATTTGGGGGCAGTTCTTC	CAKAEGIWGQFF
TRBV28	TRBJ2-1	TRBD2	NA	TGTGCCAGCAGTTTATTCTACAGGGGTGTAGCGGGGGCCCCGGGCAAGTTCTTC	CASSLFYRGVAGAPGKFF
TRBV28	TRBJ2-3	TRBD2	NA	TGTGCCAGCAGTTCCACCTCTAGCGGGGGTTCTAAAGATACGCAGTATTTT	CASSSTSSGGSKDTQYF
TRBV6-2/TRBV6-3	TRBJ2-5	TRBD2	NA	TGTGCCAGCTCCCCGGGACTAGCGGCCGACTGGGAGACCCAGTACTTC	CASSPGLAADWETQYF
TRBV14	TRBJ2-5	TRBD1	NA	TGTGCCAGCAGCCAGGACAGGAACGTTAGAGAGACCCAGTACTTC	CASSQDRNVRETQYF
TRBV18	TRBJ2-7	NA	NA	TGTGCCAGCTCTCCGGACGGAGGATACCACTACGAGCAGTACTTC	CASSPDGGYHYEQYF
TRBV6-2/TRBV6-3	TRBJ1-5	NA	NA	TGTGCCAGCAGGACGGATAGCAATCAGCCCCAGCATTTT	CASRTDSNQPQHF
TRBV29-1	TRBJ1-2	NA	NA	TGCAGCGTTGTCAGTGATAACTATGGCTACACCTTC	CSVVSDNYGYTF
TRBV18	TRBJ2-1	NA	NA	TGTGCCAGCTCACCTTCGGAGGGTGATGAGCAGTTCTTC	CASSPSEGDEQFF
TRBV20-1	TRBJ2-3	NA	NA	TGCAGTGCTAGGAGGGGGGAAGATACGCAGTATTTT	CSARRGEDTQYF
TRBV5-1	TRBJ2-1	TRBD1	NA	TGCGCCAGCAGCTTGGGAGACGGACAGGGTTGGAATGAGCAGTTCTTC	CASSLGDGQGWNEQFF
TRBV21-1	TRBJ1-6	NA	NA	TGTGCCAGCAGCCTCAGGCCGGGGGCACCGAATTCACCCCTCCACTTT	CASSLRPGAPNSPLHF
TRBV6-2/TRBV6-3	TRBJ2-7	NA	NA	TGTGCCAGCACCTACGATTACGAGCAGTACTTC	CASTYDYEQYF